This T cell receptor (beta chain) was identified during a study of T cell responses to AZD1222 COVID-19 vaccine. The data were produced by immunoSEQ multiplex PCR, yet TCRdb's version contains in-frame clones alone and is incomplete. The top ten hold roughly 24% of the sample, which has almost 80,000 clones, roughly 90% seen once. This clone was picked up many times. The CDR3 length is 13 residues. V was pared by 4 bases and J by 5 bases, with 12 bases between. CDR1 is SEHNR and CDR2 is FQNEAQ in the germline V gene (reference sequence). This chain connects TRBV7-9 to TRBJ2-7; D is undetermined. This TCR derives from an adult in good health. The input for sequencing was peripheral blood, taken on day 0 of AZD1222 vaccination. The CDR3 nucleotides read TGTGCCAGCAGCTACCTCGCGGTAAACGAGCAGTACTTC. Protein: CASSYLAVNEQYF.